This TCR beta chain was sequenced during a study of blood T cells in healthy people across ages. Study conclusions and caveats: When set beside aged donors, long-lived donors presented more naive CD4+ cells and higher diversity.

With a J-beta primer mix and a sample-barcoded 5' primer, a second PCR ran about 7 to 12 cycles. TCRdb re-called the 5' RACE reads with MiXCR, one entry per CDR3 protein. The table includes roughly 800,000 distinct CDR3 sequences, roughly 64% detected once. Comments on this clonotype: Its antigen is unidentified.

This CDR3 spans 14 amino acids. V was pared by 4 bases and J by 6 bases, with 16 bases between. The sample was blood. This sequence originates from a man aged 25 to 40 in good health. The chain employs TRBV12-3 or TRBV12-4 and TRBJ2-7; D might be TRBD2 (6 bases). The CDR3 reads CASSSAAATSEQYF. The CDR3 bases are TGTGCCAGCAGTTCGGCGGCGGCGACTAGCGAGCAGTACTTC.